The 32 T cell receptor beta chains below all came from one sample that was sequenced in a study of OX40 agonist ivuxolimab in advanced cancers. Method: immunoSEQ multiplex PCR; TCRdb's copy keeps in-frame clones and lacks some. The table includes tens of thousands of clones, 80% to 85% detected once. The specimen comprised CD4+ or CD8+ T cells sorted from blood, sampled in a trial of the OX40 agonist ivuxolimab. These receptors originate from an adult with an advanced solid tumor such as melanoma, head and neck, liver or kidney cancer.

This clone was picked up a small number of times. This chain uses TRBV5-1 with TRBJ1-3; the D is unclear. The CDR3 runs 16 residues. The V end was cut by 3 bases, the J end by 4 bases, with 17 bases between. The V gene's germline CDR1 is SGHRS and CDR2 YFSETQ. The CDR3 spells CASSSPNPRSGNTIYF. The DNA of the CDR3 is TGCGCCAGCAGCTCCCCAAACCCTCGGTCGGGAAACACCATATATTTT.

This clone was found a few times. The chain uses TRBV19 and TRBJ1-5; no reliable D call. Looked up from germline, CDR1 is LNHDA and CDR2 is SQIVND (reference sequence). The V and J ends lost 4 bases and 0 bases respectively, with 16 bases between them. The CDR3 length is 17 residues. For the CDR3, the DNA is TGTGCCAGTAGTAGTAGATACGCACTGGATAGCAATCAGCCCCAGCATTTT. This encodes CASSSRYALDSNQPQHF.

This clone was seen a few times. This chain uses TRBV7-9 with TRBJ2-3; a possible D gene is TRBD2 (6 bases). Trimming pared 8 bases from V and 6 bases from J, leaving 15 bases between. The germline V gene has CDR1 SEHNR and CDR2 FQNEAQ (reference sequence). The CDR3 consists of 13 residues. The CDR3 region has the DNA TGTGCCAGCTCGGGGGACCCCCTGGATACGCAGTATTTT. It specifies CASSGDPLDTQYF.

The chain uses TRBV11-2 and TRBJ1-5; D remains ambiguous. CDR3 length: 13 residues. V was trimmed by 0 bases and J by 7 bases, leaving 7 bases between them. CDR1 is SGHAT and CDR2 is FQNNGV in the germline V gene. The CDR3 region has the DNA TGTGCCAGCAGCTTAGAGCGAGGCCAGCCCCAGCATTTT. It codes for CASSLERGQPQHF.

The J gene is TRBJ2-2, the V gene TRBV28; D tentatively reads TRBD1 or TRBD2 (5 bases each). The V and J ends lost 5 bases and 7 bases respectively, with 17 bases between them. Germline loops: CDR1 MDHEN, CDR2 SYDVKM. The CDR3 extends over 15 amino acids. DNA for the CDR3: TGTGCCAGCAGTATCCAGGGTCCCCGGGGCGGGGAGCTGTTTTTT. This codes for CASSIQGPRGGELFF. Using reference TRBV28 and TRBJ2-2 for the parts outside the CDR3, the full variable domain is DVKVTQSSRYLVKRTGEKVFLECVQDMDHENMFWYRQDPGLGLRLIYFSYDVKMKEKGDIPEGYSVSREKKERFSLILESASTNQTSMYLCASSIQGPRGGELFFGEGSRLTVL.

This clone has more than one count but fewer than ten. The rearrangement uses TRBV28 and TRBJ2-7; 8 nucleotides match TRBD1. V lost 6 bases to trimming and J lost 5 bases; unmatched junction nucleotides: 9. CDR1 MDHEN and CDR2 SYDVKM come from the germline V gene. The CDR3 is 14 residues long. CDR3 residues: CASSSTGGFDEQYV. DNA for the CDR3: TGTGCCAGCAGCTCAACAGGGGGGTTTGACGAGCAGTACGTC.

In DNA form, the CDR3 reads TGCAGCGTGCTTGGGGGTAGCACAGATACGCAGTATTTT. This codes for CSVLGGSTDTQYF. This chain joins TRBV29-1 and TRBJ2-3, with D perhaps matching TRBD1 or TRBD2 (5 bases each). The germline CDR1 and CDR2 sequences are SQVTM and ANQGSEA. V lost 6 bases to trimming and J lost 0 bases, with 10 bases between them. The CDR3 extends over 13 amino acids.

The rearrangement uses TRBV5-4 and TRBJ2-7, with TRBD1 matching over 8 bases. V trimming: 4 bases; J trimming: 6 bases; junction bases outside the gene matches: 9. CDR1 SGHNT and CDR2 YYREEE come from the germline V gene (reference sequence). The CDR3 extends over 14 amino acids. CDR3 sequence (DNA): TGTGCCAGCAGCCCAACGACAGGGGCGAGCGAGCAGTACGTC. This codes for CASSPTTGASEQYV.

The gene calls are TRBV27 and TRBJ2-5, with 7 nucleotides matching TRBD2. This CDR3 comprises 14 residues. Germline V lookup: CDR1 MNHEY, CDR2 SMNVEV (reference sequence). The V gene end was trimmed by 3 bases and the J gene end by 7 bases; junction bases not matched to a gene: 8. The CDR3 spells CASSFAAGEGTQYF. The CDR3 nucleotides are TGTGCCAGCAGTTTCGCCGCGGGAGAGGGGACCCAGTACTTC.

The V gene is TRBV5-6, the J gene TRBJ2-3; D gene uncertain. V gave up 0 bases and J gave up 2 bases, with 10 bases separating them. Looked up from germline, CDR1 is SGHDT and CDR2 is YYEEEE. This CDR3 has 15 amino acids. The CDR3 is CASSLDDSLTDTQYF. The CDR3 DNA reads TGTGCCAGCAGCTTGGACGATAGCCTCACAGATACGCAGTATTTT.

This clone showed up just once. This chain uses TRBV27 with TRBJ2-4, with D possibly being TRBD1 (5 bases). The V gene's germline CDR1 is MNHEY and CDR2 SMNVEV (reference sequence). CDR3 length: 15 residues. V shed 6 bases and J shed 5 bases, with 17 bases lying between them. The CDR3 spells CASRPSSGSENIQYF. Here the CDR3 DNA reads TGTGCCAGCAGGCCCTCCTCAGGGTCGGAAAACATTCAGTACTTC.

V is TRBV2 and J is TRBJ1-1, with D perhaps TRBD1 (5 bases). CDR3 length: 13 residues. Germline assignment: CDR1 SNHLY and CDR2 FYNNEI. With 1 base removed from V and 5 bases from J, the gap between germline ends came to 8 bases. CDR3 nucleotide sequence: TGTGCCAGCAGTGAAGTTTCAGGGACTGAAGCTTTCTTT. As protein: CASSEVSGTEAFF. The full variable domain, in which reference TRBV2 and TRBJ1-1 provide the parts outside the CDR3, is EPEVTQTPSHQVTQMGQEVILRCVPISNHLYFYWYRQILGQKVEFLVSFYNNEISEKSEIFDDQFSVERPDGSNFTLKIRSTKLEDSAMYFCASSEVSGTEAFFGQGTRLTVV.

The chain employs TRBV4-1 and TRBJ2-1; 9 bases agree with TRBD2. Germline values: CDR1 MGHRA, CDR2 YSYEKL. Losses at the gene ends were 0 bases for V and 3 bases for J; bases not matched to a gene: 3. The CDR3 spans 16 residues. The CDR3 bases are TGCGCCAGCAGCCAAGATCTAGCGGGGATCTACAATGAGCAGTTCTTC. This translates into CASSQDLAGIYNEQFF.

The DNA of the CDR3 is TGTGCCAGTACCCCCATCGCCTCTGGAAACACCATATATTTT. Translation gives CASTPIASGNTIYF. This chain uses TRBV19 with TRBJ1-3; no definite D call. Trimming removed 7 bases at V and 0 bases at J, with 10 bases between. Germline-derived CDR1 and CDR2 are LNHDA and SQIVND (reference sequence). The CDR3 is 14 residues long.

This chain connects TRBV7-2 to TRBJ1-1, with TRBD1 as a possible D gene (5 bases). V was shortened by 5 bases and J by 4 bases, with 11 bases between the two germline ends. The germline V gene has CDR1 SGHTA and CDR2 FQGNSA. CDR3 length: 13 amino acids. CDR3 bases: TGTGCCAGCAGCCGCGGGGGAAGCACTGAAGCTTTCTTT. Its protein product is CASSRGGSTEAFF.

This clone appeared a single time. This chain joins TRBV7-7 and TRBJ2-2; D gene unclear. Trimming took off 1 base at V and 0 bases at J, with 6 bases between the two ends. CDR3 length: 15 amino acids. Germline V gene data show CDR1 as SSHAT and CDR2 as FNYEAQ (reference sequence). As DNA, the CDR3 is TGTGCCAGCAGCTTAGGCGTCGCGAACACCGGGGAGCTGTTTTTT. It encodes CASSLGVANTGELFF. The whole variable domain, remainder taken from reference TRBV7-7 and TRBJ2-2, is GAGVSQSPRYKVTKRGQDVTLRCDPISSHATLYWYQQALGQGPEFLTYFNYEAQPDKSGLPSDRFSAERPEGSISTLTIQRTEQRDSAMYRCASSLGVANTGELFFGEGSRLTVL.

The chain recombines TRBV7-2 with TRBJ2-7; 8 bases map to TRBD2. In germline, CDR1 is SGHTA, CDR2 FQGNSA. J gave up 0 bases and V 2 bases, and 12 bases lay outside the gene matches. The CDR3 has 18 amino acids. The CDR3 region has the DNA TGTGCCAGCAGCTTATTTCAGGGTGTAGCGGGGAGCTCCTACGAGCAGTACTTC. Its translation: CASSLFQGVAGSSYEQYF.

V is TRBV7-9 and J is TRBJ1-2; a weak D match, TRBD1 (6 bases). Germline values: CDR1 SEHNR, CDR2 FQNEAQ (reference sequence). With 3 bases removed from V and 4 bases from J, the gap between germline ends came to 9 bases. This CDR3 is 13 amino acids long. CDR3 sequence (DNA): TGTGCCAGCAGCTTCACAGGGATCTATGGCTACACCTTC. Residues: CASSFTGIYGYTF.

The genes are TRBV5-4 and TRBJ2-7; TRBD1 aligns across 7 bases. The CDR3 covers 15 residues. Germline trimming cut 4 bases from V and 1 base from J; bases unmatched to any gene: 8. CDR1 is SGHNT, CDR2 YYREEE, per germline (reference sequence). The CDR3 sequence: CASSPGTEVSYEQYV. The CDR3 DNA follows: TGTGCCAGCAGCCCCGGGACAGAGGTATCCTACGAGCAGTACGTC.

This chain links TRBV30 with TRBJ2-3, with 12 bases aligning to TRBD2. J lost 4 bases, V lost 0 bases, and 11 bases had no gene match. Germline V CDR1 and CDR2: GTSNPN, SVGIG (reference sequence). The CDR3 runs 18 residues. In DNA form, the CDR3 reads TGTGCCTGGAGTGTACTCCGGACTAGCGGGAACGCCCCAGATACGCAGTATTTT. Its translation: CAWSVLRTSGNAPDTQYF.

This clone appeared a few times. The chain carries TRBV30 and TRBJ1-6; unclear D gene. V lost 3 bases and J lost 10, with 16 bases in between. CDR3 size: 14 residues. The germline gives CDR1 GTSNPN, CDR2 SVGIG (reference sequence). CDR3 sequence (DNA): TGTGCCTGGAGCATTACCCGGGGTCGGTCACCCCTCCACTTT. Translating it yields CAWSITRGRSPLHF.

A few counts support this clone. This chain uses TRBV4-1 with TRBJ1-1; no clear D. The V end lost 0 bases, the J end lost 0 bases, and 11 bases lay between the germline ends. Germline CDR1 and CDR2: MGHRA and YSYEKL. CDR3 length: 16 residues. The CDR3 coding sequence is TGCGCCAGCAGCCAAGATGGACGGGCCATGAACACTGAAGCTTTCTTT. Its protein is CASSQDGRAMNTEAFF.

The DNA for the CDR3 is TGTGCCAGCAGTTTAGGGTTTCTTTGTTACGAGCAGTACTTC. Translation gives CASSLGFLCYEQYF. The J gene is TRBJ2-7, the V gene TRBV27; D is unclear. CDR1 is MNHEY and CDR2 is SMNVEV in the germline V gene (reference sequence). Trimming cost V 2 bases and J 4 bases, with 12 bases left between them. CDR3 length: 14 residues.

V and J are TRBV6-5 and TRBJ2-5; unclear D gene. The end of the DNA is better explained by TRBJ2-7, so the J call may be wrong. CDR1 and CDR2 (germline): MNHEY, SVGAGI. The CDR3 spans 13 residues. The CDR3 region is CASNMGNSYEQYF. CDR3 coding DNA: TGTGCCAGCAATATGGGCAACTCCTACGAGCAGTACTTC.

The chain couples TRBV27 to TRBJ2-1; 9 positions match TRBD1. This CDR3 has 15 residues. V dropped 7 bases and J dropped 8; count of bases not matched to a gene: 12. The germline gives CDR1 MNHEY, CDR2 SMNVEV (reference sequence). The CDR3 region is CASIPPGTGLDEQFF. In DNA, the CDR3 is TGTGCCAGCATCCCCCCCGGGACAGGGTTGGATGAGCAGTTCTTC.

The chain recombines TRBV4-2 with TRBJ2-2; D gene unclear. CDR1 is LGHNA and CDR2 is YNFKEQ in the germline V gene. V lost 5 bases and J lost 2, with 18 bases in between. The CDR3 has 17 amino acids. In nucleotides, the CDR3 is TGTGCCAGCAGCATTTCCTTTCTTTCAGAAAACACCGGGGAGCTGTTTTTT. Translating it yields CASSISFLSENTGELFF.

Here the CDR3 reads CASSDGVQTQTGFF. CDR3 DNA: TGTGCCAGCAGTGATGGCGTCCAAACGCAAACCGGGTTCTTC. The chain links TRBV2 to TRBJ2-1; D is unclear. V was pared by 3 bases and J by 15 bases, with 21 bases between. Germline V gives CDR1 SNHLY, CDR2 FYNNEI. The CDR3 loop spans 14 amino acids.

J is TRBJ1-2 and V is TRBV11-2; a weak D match, TRBD1 (5 bases). Per germline, CDR1 SGHAT and CDR2 FQNNGV. V lost 4 bases, J lost 5 bases, and 11 bases lay in between. CDR3 size: 13 residues. The CDR3, as DNA: TGTGCCAGCAGCTCTCCGGGGGGGTATGGCTACACCTTC. Amino acids: CASSSPGGYGYTF.

This chain uses TRBV10-3 with TRBJ2-5; TRBD1 matches 9 bases. With 5 bases clipped from V and 7 bases from J, the junction kept 8 bases outside the gene matches. The CDR3 totals 14 residues. Germline V gene data show CDR1 as ENHRY and CDR2 as SYGVKD. The CDR3 loop is CAISPWTGEGTQYF. The DNA of the CDR3 is TGTGCCATCAGTCCTTGGACAGGGGAGGGGACCCAGTACTTC.

The chain joins TRBV7-9 to TRBJ1-3; D is unclear. In germline, CDR1 is SEHNR, CDR2 FQNEAQ (reference sequence). This CDR3 contains 14 residues. Trimming cost V 5 bases and J 1 base, with 9 bases left between them. The CDR3 protein is CASSTYGSGNTIYF. The CDR3, as DNA: TGTGCCAGCAGCACCTATGGGTCTGGAAACACCATATATTTT.

V and J are TRBV19 and TRBJ2-1; 7 bases agree with TRBD2. The length of the CDR3 is 13 residues. V dropped 6 bases and J dropped 7; count of bases not matched to a gene: 6. CDR1 and CDR2 (germline): LNHDA, SQIVND (reference sequence). This CDR3 is CASRPGGGNEQFF. CDR3 sequence (DNA): TGTGCCAGTAGACCGGGAGGCGGGAATGAGCAGTTCTTC.

This clone was detected many times. The rearrangement links TRBV14 to TRBJ2-3, with a possible D match to TRBD2 (6 bases). V was shortened by 0 bases and J by 0 bases, with 13 bases between the two germline ends. The CDR3 runs 17 residues. Germline-derived CDR1 and CDR2 are SGHDN and FVKESK. The CDR3 region has the DNA TGTGCCAGCAGCCAAGATGCGGCAGGGACTAGCACAGATACGCAGTATTTT. Translated: CASSQDAAGTSTDTQYF. The full variable domain, its missing parts supplied by reference TRBV14 and TRBJ2-3, is EAGVTQFPSHSVIEKGQTVTLRCDPISGHDNLYWYRRVMGKEIKFLLHFVKESKQDESGMPNNRFLAERTGGTYSTLKVQPAELEDSGVYFCASSQDAAGTSTDTQYFGPGTRLTVL.